The entry below describes one TCR beta chain. Produced via immunoSEQ multiplex PCR; TCRdb's table is partial and in-frame only. The table includes about 67,000 clones, approximately 87% detected once. This entry is derived from a study of blood T cell repertoires in COVID-19. CDR1 and CDR2 (germline): KGHDR, SFDVKD. Losses at the gene ends were 2 bases for V and 1 base for J; bases not matched to a gene: 5. The CDR3 has 16 residues. This receptor was taken from a man aged 50-59 years with active COVID-19. The rearrangement links TRBV24-1 to TRBJ2-5; 8 bases fit TRBD1. The sequenced sample was peripheral blood. For the CDR3, the DNA is TGTGCCACCAGTGATTCAGGCAGGGGGCGCCAAGAGACCCAGTACTTC. Its translation: CATSDSGRGRQETQYF.